This is a list of T cell receptor beta chains from one sample in a study of blood T cells in healthy people across ages. TCRdb ran MiXCR on the 5' RACE reads and lists one entry per CDR3 protein. The sample holds 1.4 million to 1.5 million distinct CDR3 sequences, roughly 40% seen once. Sequences were obtained from blood. Every receptor here comes from a woman younger than 35 in good health. CDR3s include the opening cysteine and the closing phenylalanine or tryptophan. The order of the fields is clone size, J gene, D gene, V gene, CDR3 protein, CDR3 DNA. The D gene is left open where the match is weak. Clone size appears in some rows only: once, few, many, or a class for an expanded clone.

>many|TRBJ2-5|.|TRBV25-1
CASCDLETQYF
TGTGCCAGCTGCGACCTCGAGACCCAGTACTTC
>.|TRBJ2-3|.|TRBV11-2
CASSLLDPDTQYF
TGTGCCAGCAGCTTGTTGGACCCGGATACGCAGTATTTT
>.|TRBJ2-5|TRBD2|TRBV7-9
CASSHGLAGRQETQYF
TGTGCCAGCAGCCACGGACTAGCGGGGCGACAAGAGACCCAGTACTTC
>.|TRBJ1-1|TRBD1|TRBV20-1
CSARDGDRENLEAFF
TGCAGTGCTAGAGATGGGGACAGGGAAAACCTTGAAGCTTTCTTT
>.|TRBJ2-4|.|TRBV27
CASTGLGAAGGEQYF
TGTGCCAGCACCGGGCTCGGGGCCGCTGGTGGGGAGCAGTACTTC
>.|TRBJ1-3|.|TRBV29-1
CSVLSRSGNTIYF
TGCAGCGTCCTAAGCCGCTCTGGAAACACCATATATTTT
>.|TRBJ1-2|.|TRBV4-3
CASSQDRTRTNYGYTF
TGCGCCAGCAGCCAAGACCGAACGAGAACTAACTATGGCTACACCTTC
>few|TRBJ2-7|TRBD2|TRBV4-2
CASSPSGGQSYEQYF
TGTGCCAGCAGCCCCAGCGGGGGGCAATCCTACGAGCAGTACTTC
>.|TRBJ2-7|TRBD2|TRBV10-3
CAIRGTSGIQYNEQYF
TGTGCCATCCGCGGGACTAGCGGGATCCAATACAATGAGCAGTACTTC
>few|TRBJ2-1|TRBD1|TRBV4-1
CAVSRDRDNEQFF
TGCGCCGTCAGTCGGGACAGAGACAATGAGCAGTTCTTC
>.|TRBJ2-7|.|TRBV29-1
CSVEGQGGYKEQYF
TGCAGCGTTGAAGGTCAGGGGGGGTACAAGGAGCAGTACTTC
>few|TRBJ2-7|TRBD2|TRBV7-9
CASSSTGLAGHYEQYF
TGTGCCAGCAGCTCGACCGGACTAGCGGGGCACTACGAGCAGTACTTC
>.|TRBJ1-2|.|TRBV6-1
CASSLYQGGANYGYTF
TGTGCCAGCAGCCTCTATCAGGGAGGGGCGAACTATGGCTACACCTTC
>.|TRBJ2-7|.|TRBV7-2
CASSLGGRGASYNEQYF
TGTGCCAGCAGCTTAGGGGGGCGCGGGGCCTCCTACAATGAGCAGTACTTC
>.|TRBJ1-3|.|TRBV20-1
CSARPTTGNTIYF
TGCAGTGCTAGACCTACCACAGGAAACACCATATATTTT
>.|TRBJ2-6|.|TRBV7-6
CASSFTGAVPSGANVLTF
TGTGCCAGCAGCTTTACGGGGGCAGTTCCCTCTGGGGCCAACGTCCTGACTTTC
>.|TRBJ1-5|TRBD1|TRBV5-5
CASSQGQSDQPQHF
TGTGCCAGCAGCCAGGGACAGAGCGATCAGCCCCAGCATTTT
>.|TRBJ1-5|.|TRBV6-2/TRBV6-3
CASSKTGGERQPQHF
TGTGCCAGCAGTAAAACAGGAGGCGAAAGACAGCCCCAGCATTTT
>.|TRBJ2-7|.|TRBV3-1
CASSQLEEREQYF
TGTGCCAGCAGCCAACTCGAGGAGCGTGAGCAGTACTTC
>.|TRBJ2-7|TRBD1|TRBV12-3/TRBV12-4
CASGPGQGKYEQYF
TGCGCCAGCGGCCCGGGACAGGGAAAGTACGAGCAGTACTTC
>few|TRBJ2-7|.|TRBV12-3/TRBV12-4
CASSLGHDYEQYF
TGTGCCAGCAGTTTAGGGCACGACTACGAGCAGTACTTC
>.|TRBJ2-7|TRBD2|TRBV7-2
CASSFSVAGDYEQYF
TGTGCCAGCAGCTTTAGTGTAGCGGGGGACTACGAGCAGTACTTC
>once|TRBJ2-7|.|TRBV20-1
CSARAGIHVNEQYF
TGCAGTGCTAGGGCCGGGATCCATGTGAATGAGCAGTACTTC
>.|TRBJ2-3|.|TRBV7-9
CVSTHSRTTWDTQYF
TGTGTCAGCACCCATAGTCGGACTACCTGGGATACGCAGTATTTT
>.|TRBJ2-3|TRBD2|TRBV20-1
CSARDLGTSGTRRDTQYF
TGCAGTGCTAGAGATCTGGGGACTAGCGGGACCAGGCGAGATACGCAGTATTTT
>few|TRBJ1-1|.|TRBV4-1
CASSQGAGMSEAFF
TGCGCCAGCAGCCAAGGGGCAGGGATGAGTGAAGCTTTCTTT
>few|TRBJ1-2|TRBD1|TRBV12-3/TRBV12-4
CASRVPGTGHFTF
TGTGCCAGCAGGGTCCCCGGGACAGGGCATTTCACCTTC
>few|TRBJ1-4|.|TRBV5-5
CASSSANEKLFF
TGTGCCAGCAGCTCCGCTAATGAAAAACTGTTTTTT
>few|TRBJ2-7|.|TRBV25-1
CASRAAHSYEQYF
TGTGCCAGCCGAGCGGCTCACTCCTACGAGCAGTACTTC
>.|TRBJ2-7|.|TRBV15
CATMGSGPYEQYF
TGTGCCACCATGGGCTCGGGGCCCTACGAGCAGTACTTC
>.|TRBJ2-7|.|TRBV6-5
CASARQEPYEQYF
TGTGCCAGCGCCCGACAGGAACCTTACGAGCAGTACTTC
>.|TRBJ2-3|TRBD1|TRBV19
CASRVQGEDTQYF
TGTGCCTCTAGGGTACAGGGGGAAGATACGCAGTATTTT
>few|TRBJ2-3|.|TRBV7-2
CASSYPTVDTQYF
TGTGCCAGCAGTTACCCGACAGTTGATACGCAGTATTTT
>.|TRBJ2-2|TRBD2|TRBV6-1
CASSPTSGRVNTGELFF
TGTGCCAGCAGTCCGACTAGCGGGAGAGTTAACACCGGGGAGCTGTTTTTT
>.|TRBJ2-7|.|TRBV5-4
CAKSPTGSIYEQYF
TGTGCCAAGTCCCCGACAGGATCTATCTACGAGCAGTACTTC
>.|TRBJ1-2|TRBD1|TRBV4-2
CASSPDRLEGYTF
TGTGCCAGCAGCCCGGACAGGCTGGAAGGCTACACCTTC
>.|TRBJ1-1|TRBD1|TRBV29-1
CSVSRQGNTEAFF
TGCAGCGTTTCTAGACAGGGGAACACTGAAGCTTTCTTT
>.|TRBJ1-6|.|TRBV6-5
CASSYVSGENSPLHF
TGTGCCAGCAGTTACGTTTCAGGGGAGAATTCACCCCTCCACTTT
>.|TRBJ2-3|TRBD2|TRBV28
CASSSLAGALRDTQYF
TGTGCCAGCAGTTCGCTAGCGGGGGCCCTGCGGGATACGCAGTATTTT
>.|TRBJ2-1|.|TRBV2
CARGREDNEQFF
TGTGCCAGGGGTAGGGAGGACAATGAGCAGTTCTTC
>.|TRBJ1-6|.|TRBV7-3
CASSLRGRTYNSPLHF
TGTGCCAGCAGCCTTCGGGGACGAACGTATAATTCACCCCTCCACTTT
>.|TRBJ2-2|.|TRBV7-2
CASSQLVTGELFF
TGTGCCAGCAGCCAGCTAGTCACCGGGGAGCTGTTTTTT
>.|TRBJ2-1|.|TRBV5-1
CASSSGSNSYNEQFF
TGCGCCAGCAGTTCCGGGAGTAACTCCTACAATGAGCAGTTCTTC
>few|TRBJ2-7|.|TRBV11-3
CASSTRDSYEQYF
TGTGCCAGCAGCACCCGGGACTCCTACGAGCAGTACTTC
>.|TRBJ2-5|.|TRBV6-5
CASSYSDMARETQYF
TGTGCCAGCAGTTACTCGGACATGGCCCGGGAGACCCAGTACTTC
>once|TRBJ1-2|.|TRBV11-2
CASSLGAGNDYTF
TGTGCCAGCAGCCTAGGTGCTGGGAATGACTACACCTTC
>.|TRBJ2-5|.|TRBV7-3
CASSSNGLGSETQYF
TGTGCCAGCAGCTCCAATGGTCTGGGATCGGAGACCCAGTACTTC
>.|TRBJ1-2|.|TRBV6-1
CASSAVANYGYTF
TGTGCCAGCAGTGCCGTAGCTAACTATGGCTACACCTTC
>.|TRBJ2-3|.|TRBV25-1
CASMRGSTRRVTDTQYF
TGTGCCAGCATGAGAGGCTCGACTAGAAGGGTCACAGATACGCAGTATTTT
>.|TRBJ2-3|.|TRBV12-3/TRBV12-4
CASSPRRASREDTQYF
TGTGCCAGCAGCCCCCGCCGTGCCTCCCGGGAGGATACGCAGTATTTT
>.|TRBJ2-1|.|TRBV7-2
CASHSPLGTQFF
TGTGCCAGCCACAGCCCCCTGGGGACCCAGTTCTTC
>.|TRBJ2-1|.|TRBV3-1
CASSGNGPNEQFF
TGTGCCAGCAGTGGGAATGGGCCCAATGAGCAGTTCTTC
>.|TRBJ2-3|.|TRBV11-2
CASSLTSKDTQYF
TGTGCCAGCAGCTTAACATCAAAAGATACGCAGTATTTT
>.|TRBJ2-1|.|TRBV5-1
CASSLAVGGSSYNEQFF
TGCGCCAGCAGCTTGGCCGTAGGTGGGAGCTCCTACAATGAGCAGTTCTTC
>.|TRBJ2-1|TRBD2|TRBV20-1
CSARGGVAGGRNEQFF
TGCAGTGCTAGGGGGGGAGTAGCGGGAGGGCGGAATGAGCAGTTCTTC
>.|TRBJ1-2|TRBD1|TRBV6-1
CASRPGQGGLGYTF
TGTGCCAGCAGGCCGGGACAGGGGGGGCTGGGCTACACCTTC
>few|TRBJ1-2|.|TRBV2
CASSEGTVGYGYTF
TGTGCCAGCAGTGAAGGGACAGTAGGGTATGGCTACACCTTC
>.|TRBJ1-1|.|TRBV7-6
CASSTQGKGTEAFF
TGTGCCAGCAGCACGCAGGGGAAGGGCACTGAAGCTTTCTTT
>few|TRBJ2-1|.|TRBV27
CASTQTGTPSYNEQFF
TGTGCCAGCACCCAAACCGGGACACCCTCCTACAATGAGCAGTTCTTC